This TCR beta chain is drawn from a study of T cell changes during pregnancy in multiple sclerosis. Sequencing used immunoSEQ multiplex PCR; TCRdb keeps in-frame clones, though not all of them. Among around 25,000 clones, about 90% were seen once, and the ten largest hold less than 10%. Deletions cut 2 bases from V and 6 bases from J, with 14 bases between. Germline V gene lookup returns CDR1 SGHRS and CDR2 YFSETQ. This CDR3 contains 15 residues. The origin of this receptor is a female donor with multiple sclerosis, enrolled in a pregnancy study. The chain combines TRBV5-1 with TRBJ2-2; tentatively, D is TRBD2 (6 bases). The sequencing here drew on CD8+ T cells from peripheral blood mononuclear cells, taken in the second trimester of pregnancy. The CDR3: CASSFTAGFSGELFF. The CDR3 region has the DNA TGCGCCAGCAGCTTTACTGCGGGGTTTTCCGGGGAGCTGTTTTTT.